This T cell receptor (beta chain) was recorded in a study of molecular identifiers for immune sequencing clone quantification listed by TCRdb under 2018. As for the study more broadly: For a replicate experiment, RNA from around 20,000 or 99,000 naive CD8 T cells was divided into five aliquots, of which four were sequenced. The study was a methods study using CD8 T cells to benchmark molecular-identifier clustering-based TCR repertoire sequencing (MIDCIRS) and TCR RNA copy counting.

The library was made by PCR. The data were produced on a NextSeq 500. Bulk TCR libraries were made following a previously described method, with the TCR primers given in Table S5. Total RNA was purified with the Qiagen AllPrep DNA/RNA kit. Before analysis, reads from multiple sequencing runs of one library were combined. From the authors' description of their analysis: Only reads with exact TCR constant sequence were kept, trimmed to 150 nt, and grouped by their 12-nt molecular barcodes. Reads in each barcode group were sub-clustered using a 15% Levenshtein threshold, and a quality-weighted consensus sequence was built for each RNA molecule. Non-functional sequences were removed, as were lower-count sequences one edit away from another. Based on fitting two negative binomial distributions, any barcode sub-cluster with under 20% of the maximum read count was discarded. TCRdb took the public reads, trimmed them with fastp at Q25, ran MiXCR for clone calling and kept in-frame beta chains. One record per CDR3 amino acid sequence lists the most common genes and DNA. TCRdb's processing, not the authors', yielded these V and J calls. The sample table contains approximately 630,000 distinct CDR3 sequences; only one count was recorded for 25% of them. Jointly, the top ten make up 0.78% of the sample.

The CDR3 holds 15 amino acids from the cysteine to the phenylalanine. Solely the CDR3 DNA is kept, with 45 bases framed from the first base. The germline V gene encodes CDR1 SNHLY and CDR2 FYNNEI. V lost 3 bases and J lost 7 bases; the stretch between them is 16 bases long. Beyond this particular receptor, the publication reports: Identical TCR molecules sharing a barcode could cause highly expanded clone sizes to be underestimated. Spiked-in Jurkat TCR RNA equal to a single cell's worth was reported to be detectable even within one million naive CD8 T cells. Spiked-in Jurkat TCR RNA (about ten copies' worth), which is not part of the donor repertoire, was contained in the naive libraries. Modeling gave about 3 recovered TCR RNA copies per cell versus 7.5 to 10 by digital PCR, implying 25% to 30% capture efficiency. In CMV-specific effector cells, over 99% of molecules were held by clones above 20 RNA copies, whereas under 1% of molecules were held by such clones in naive cells. When barcode sub-clustering was left out, chimeric consensus sequences inflated TCR diversity, with chimeras reaching as high as 47%.

Libraries of naive CD8 T cells were built from anywhere between about 19,000 and 1,000,000 sorted cells, with 10%, 30% or 50% of the purified RNA used. Naive CD8 T cells were FACS-sorted as CD8+CD4-CCR7+CD45RA+ on a BD FACSAria II into RLT Plus buffer. To test detection sensitivity, Jurkat RNA equal to approximately ten TCR copies was added to samples of roughly 18,000-1,100,000 naive CD8 T cells. Enrichment of CD8 T cells was performed with RosetteSep CD8+ T Cell Enrichment Cocktail and Ficoll-Paque, after which ACK red cell lysis was carried out. With regard to this clonotype: What antigen it recognizes has not been identified. Within one base of it there is no much larger clone, and no base qualities were kept.

The chain couples TRBV2 to TRBJ1-5; the D gene is perhaps TRBD1, on 6 matching bases. The sequence was obtained from a human donor in good health. Some libraries in this study had Jurkat cell RNA spiked in. The sequenced material came from naive CD8+ T cells from blood, with Jurkat cell RNA spiked in. Per the publication, the cell subset or site label means: FACS-sorted CD8+CD4-CCR7+CD45RA+ naive T cells. The CDR3 sequence is CASSERGGREQPQHF. The bases are TGTGCCAGCAGTGAGCGGGGGGGCAGGGAACAGCCCCAGCATTTT.